The clone carrying this T cell receptor beta chain was counted ten times or more. As yet, its antigen is unknown. The time point here: newly diagnosed GD, antithyroid drugs for less than 3 months. PBMC RNA served as the TCR library source. According to the study, TCR beta libraries were built with iRepertoire HTBI primers and CDR3-region Arm-PCR. Each CDR3 protein is one row after TCRdb ran MiXCR on the multiplex PCR reads. Of over 450,000 distinct CDR3 sequences in the sample, around 12% were seen once. The source of the sample is a study of regulatory T cells in long-lasting Graves disease. Study summary: Patients newly diagnosed with Graves' had been on antithyroid drugs for under 3 months.

From germline, CDR1 is LGHNA and CDR2 YNFKEQ. The CDR3 runs 18 residues. Unmatched junction bases numbered 5, after V lost 0 bases and J lost 2 bases. Study-wide points: When disease was persistent, TRBV28, TRBJ1-2 and TRBJ2-5 were the favored segments. Newly diagnosed patients had higher TCR diversity than persistent Graves' patients did.

The same sample was also studied in work on T cells in Graves' hyperthyroidism and ophthalmopathy. That paper states: Model-based prediction identified ophthalmopathy a median 6.5 months prior to its onset.

The clonotype originates from a woman aged 25 to 39 with Graves disease. The material was peripheral blood mononuclear cells (PBMCs), obtained at new diagnosis, from a patient treated with antithyroid drugs. The chain couples TRBV4-2 to TRBJ2-3, with 13 bases identical to TRBD2. The CDR3 region is CASSQDELAGGYTDTQYF. The CDR3 DNA is TGTGCCAGCAGCCAAGATGAACTAGCGGGAGGGTACACAGATACGCAGTATTTT.